This paragraph covers one TCR beta chain sequence. Its antigen is not yet known. This sample is part of a study of cytomegalovirus exposure and HLA in healthy donors (TCRdb year 2017). Looking at the study overall: According to an earlier analysis of 550 to 700 of the donors, 150 million to 200 million T cells yielded 95 million to 140 million unique TCR beta sequences and approximately 300 Gb of sequence data. The study was designed to test whether signatures of past pathogen exposure could be identified by cataloging public T cell receptors. Along with the roughly 710-subject first cohort, a separate validation cohort of some 130 different subjects was used. A few DR-DQ haplotypes were treated as single units for association and clustering because of strong linkage in the cohort. Among the approximately 430 genotyped donors, around 81% belonged to the genetic ancestry cluster associated with self-reported Caucasian donors. Genome-wide SNP genotypes for about 65% of the 666 donors were used in a later genetic analysis, which treated that subset as a discovery cohort. Alongside the repertoire data, information on donor age, sex, ethnicity and CMV serostatus was compiled. High-throughput TCR immunosequencing, statistical association of individual TCRs with disease status, and machine learning were combined to predict cytomegalovirus infection status. Roughly 300 gigabases of sequencing data and around 85 million unique TCR sequences made up an early release that covered several hundred HLA-typed donors. On average, around 200,000 unique TCR beta nucleotide sequences were sequenced per donor among 398 genotyped donors of the cohort, with approximately 18% of those sequences being non-productive. HLA typing included class I and class II loci at four-digit resolution. Every repertoire in the discovery cohort had been generated on one and the same sequencing platform. Rather than using new phenotypic data, the later analysis identified candidate immune exposures from TCR beta sequences and from how often those sequences occurred across donors. The number of donors typed differed by locus, with about 629-630 for A, B, C, DRB1 and DQB1, around 560 for DQA1, 600 to 610 for DPA1, and around 450 for DPB1. A later analysis re-examined previously published TCR beta repertoires from about 670 donors and added high-resolution HLA genotyping to investigate patterns of TCR occurrence. In an earlier analysis of a few hundred of the donors, high-throughput TCR beta sequencing was used to judge whether each TCR beta V gene segment behaved as functional or pseudogenic. The study profiled the T cell repertoires of fewer than 850 subjects by immunosequencing and related them to cytomegalovirus serostatus.

The cohort consisted of approximately 670 healthy bone marrow donors. Cohort members were all nominally healthy when sampled, although unrecorded immune exposures were likely present. The donor was CMV seronegative and belonged to the group of approximately 320 seronegative cohort members. Every donor gave a peripheral blood sample, and the peripheral blood mononuclear cells from that sample were used for TCR beta sequencing. The Qiagen DNeasy Blood Extraction Kit was used to extract genomic DNA from the blood cell samples. Libraries were constructed by the immunoSEQ multiplex PCR assay. The multiplex PCR relied on a mix of 60 forward primers for TCR Vbeta segments and 13 reverse primers for TCR Jbeta segments. The CDR3 region of rearranged TCR beta genes was amplified from genomic DNA by a multiplex PCR assay. Amplified TCR beta libraries were sequenced as 87-base-pair reads on the Illumina HiSeq System. The source study handled its data this way. A later analysis counted about 80 million unique TCR beta chains across the 550 to 750 repertoires, and roughly 10 million of these chains were shared by at least two donors. Raw reads were error-corrected and collapsed into unique sequences with a nearest-neighbor algorithm that merged closely related sequences to remove PCR and sequencing errors. Alignment of CDR3 sequences to IMGT reference sequences was used to assign V, D and J gene segments. Each retained sequence needed at least a six-nucleotide match to both a V gene segment and a J gene segment. Rearrangements were called productive when the CDR3 lacked stop codons and stayed in frame with V and J; all others were non-productive. CDR3 was defined by IMGT convention, running from the second conserved V-encoded cysteine to the conserved J-encoded phenylalanine. Sequences without an unambiguous match to a single V gene segment were excluded from the earlier analysis of almost 600 of the donors. In an earlier analysis of several hundred of the donors, V segments were called functional above 56.7% productive rearrangements and were called segregating when the between-donor standard deviation exceeded 5%. To diagnose cytomegalovirus status from the catalog of TCR beta chain sequences, a statistical classification framework was built. V and J gene assignment, in a later analysis, came from comparing TCR nucleotide sequences with IMGT/GENE-DB human TR gene sequences. A later analysis assigned CDR3 sequences and most-parsimonious VDJ recombination scenarios with the TCRdist pipeline. In a later analysis, every TCR beta chain was defined by the combination of its CDR3 amino acid sequence and its V-gene family, and reads without a unique V-gene family were dropped. As a way to deal with suspected cross-contamination and a sequencing artifact, a later analysis dropped 450 to 700 nucleotide sequences that were highly shared and had low generation probability. A later analysis calculated a clonal expansion index for each public chain from normalized within-repertoire ranks of inferred template counts. Generation probabilities in a later analysis came from a VDJ recombination model fitted to out-of-frame rearrangements, and those results were checked against IGoR. In a later analysis, TCR-TCR, TCR-HLA and TCR-CMV co-occurrence was scored with hypergeometric tests, and a repertoire-size bias correction was applied to TCR pairs. In a later analysis, false discovery rates were estimated by permuting HLA or CMV assignments 20 times. In a later analysis, co-occurring TCRs were grouped using DBSCAN, and TCRdist sequence similarity was added for clustering within HLA-allele-positive subsets. Repertoires with fewer than 30,000 or more than 120,000 public chains, plus five repertoires with anomalous nucleotide sharing, were excluded from co-occurrence clustering. In its TCRdb copy, this immuneACCESS table keeps in-frame sequences only and misses some clones. Where compared with another copy, unresolved V genes explain less than half of these, and the others have no known cause. V and J calls and clone size follow that table, whereas D and trimming were derived from the DNA. The record for this sample contains about 160,000 clones. Approximately 1.5% of the sample comes from the top ten.

Broader findings and caveats from the paper: A further reported finding was that TCR beta sequences accurately predicted the HLA-A and HLA-B alleles for most subjects in the first cohort. Immune exposure information for the cohort was limited to CMV serostatus. A later analysis associated about 17,000 TCR beta sequences with specific HLA alleles at a false discovery rate of 0.05. Only TCR beta chains were sequenced in this cohort, and the absence of alpha or paired-chain data limited detectable features. Presence/absence analyses assumed roughly uniform sequencing depth across donors, an assumption that may not hold. The 87-base-pair reads could not distinguish some IMGT-functional V segments, including TRBV6-2 and TRBV6-3, so those segments were excluded. According to a later analysis, parvovirus B19, influenza, CMV and Epstein-Barr virus appeared linked to several top co-occurrence clusters. Because counts were too low, approximately 18 rarely observed V segments, including chromosome 9 orphons, were excluded from the earlier analysis of 500 to 700 of the donors. In an earlier analysis of around 500 of the donors, most TCR beta V segments appeared in productive rearrangements about 87% or about 30% of the time, broadly matching IMGT annotations. In both the original and validation cohorts, the classifier was reported to diagnose cytomegalovirus status with high specificity and sensitivity. Most TCR sequences were seen in very few donors, while some public TCRs were found in many individuals. When HLA alleles, especially DR and DQ, strongly co-occurred, attributing TCR associations to individual alleles was difficult. Most CMV-associated TCR beta chains appeared to be HLA-restricted in a later analysis, and the HLA associations seemed to be driven largely by CMV exposure. A total of some 180 TCR beta chains were listed by the study as associated with cytomegalovirus. In a later analysis, the rate of TCR association differed among HLA loci, with DRB1 alleles having the most associated TCRs and HLA-C alleles having the fewest. Because HLA typing was unavailable for some donors at each locus, only the typed subset was used in association tests. V-gene and J-gene trimming of TCR beta chains was associated with a missense DCLRE1C variant in a later genetic analysis, and the association was replicated in an independent cohort. Correlated functional status among segregating V segments might reflect linkage disequilibrium, but an unknown experimental factor could not be ruled out. In vitro tests confirmed that a few of the cytomegalovirus-associated TCR beta chains recognize cytomegalovirus antigens. Compared with equally common non-associated chains, HLA-associated TCR beta chains in a later analysis were more clonally expanded and had lower generation probabilities. A cluster of highly shared sequence variants was judged likely to be a technical artifact of the sequencing pipeline. The authors suggested that the approach could potentially be generalized to other disease states and immunological phenotypes. In a later genetic analysis, fewer N-insertions in productive TCRs were reported among donors in an Asian-associated ancestry cluster than the roughly 700-donor mean.

In the germline V gene, CDR1 corresponds to MNHNS and CDR2 to SASEGT. The CDR3 holds 15 amino acids from the cysteine to the phenylalanine. Only CDR3 DNA is held: 45 bases, read in frame from base 1. Cut back by 6 bases and 2 bases, the V and J ends lie 17 bases apart. The clonotype originates from a woman aged 45-65 years in good health and CMV-seronegative. This chain is built from TRBV6-1 and TRBJ2-7; the D gene is possibly TRBD2, with 6 bases matching. Sequenced input: PBMCs. The sequenced DNA is TGTGCCAGCAGGGTAATGACTAGTAGGGCCTACGAGCAGTACTTC. The resulting protein is CASRVMTSRAYEQYF.